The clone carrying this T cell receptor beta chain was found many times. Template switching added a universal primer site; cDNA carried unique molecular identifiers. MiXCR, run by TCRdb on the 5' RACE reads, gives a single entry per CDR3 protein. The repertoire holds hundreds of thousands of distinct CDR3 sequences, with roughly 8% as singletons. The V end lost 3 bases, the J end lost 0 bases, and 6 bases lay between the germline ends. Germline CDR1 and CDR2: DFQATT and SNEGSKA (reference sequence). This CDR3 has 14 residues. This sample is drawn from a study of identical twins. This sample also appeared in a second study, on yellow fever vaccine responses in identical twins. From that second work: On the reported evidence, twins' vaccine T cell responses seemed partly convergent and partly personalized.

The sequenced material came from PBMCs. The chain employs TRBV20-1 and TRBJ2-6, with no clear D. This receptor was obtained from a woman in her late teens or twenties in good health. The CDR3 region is CSASAFSGANVLTF. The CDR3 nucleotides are TGCAGTGCTAGTGCGTTCTCTGGGGCCAACGTCCTGACTTTC.